These 30 T cell receptor beta chains came from one sample sequenced in a study of CD8 T cells in Susac syndrome. The RNA, roughly 0.5 to 1 ug, was put through reverse transcription using random hexamers. TCRdb analysed the immunoSEQ multiplex PCR reads with MiXCR anew, one entry per CDR3 protein. The profile covers 150,000 to 200,000 distinct CDR3 sequences, with around 95% appearing a single time and about 0.093% taken by the ten largest. Sequenced sample: CD4+ T cells from PBMCs. These receptors were obtained from a human donor with multiple sclerosis.

V is TRBV20-1 and J is TRBJ1-5; 7 bases map to TRBD1. The CDR3 consists of 13 residues. V trimming: 5 bases; J trimming: 9 bases; junction bases outside the gene matches: 10. Germline CDR1 reads DFQATT; CDR2 reads SNEGSKA (reference sequence). This CDR3 reads CSAPGQSSGPQHF. CDR3 sequence (DNA): TGCAGTGCTCCGGGACAGTCCTCAGGGCCCCAGCATTTT.

The chain employs TRBV7-2 and TRBJ2-5, with a tentative D call TRBD2 (5 bases). CDR3 size: 12 residues. Germline CDR1 reads SGHTA; CDR2 reads FQGNSA. Trimming pared 5 bases from V and 5 bases from J, leaving 9 bases between. CDR3 loop: CASSRGGETQYF. The CDR3, as DNA: TGTGCCAGCAGCCGGGGTGGGGAGACCCAGTACTTC.

V gene TRBV6-5 combines with J gene TRBJ2-3; D may be TRBD1 or TRBD2 (5 bases each). This CDR3 is 17 amino acids long. CDR1 is MNHEY, CDR2 SVGAGI, per germline. Trimming shortened V by 2 bases and J by 2 bases, and 17 bases separated the two germline ends. CDR3 protein: CASSYGNGPGTTDTQYF. DNA of the CDR3: TGTGCCAGCAGTTACGGTAACGGCCCTGGGACCACAGATACGCAGTATTTT.

The chain couples TRBV20-1 to TRBJ2-3; TRBD2 agrees at 10 bases. Germline lookup yields CDR1 DFQATT and CDR2 SNEGSKA (reference sequence). The CDR3 has 15 residues. The V gene end was trimmed by 5 bases and the J gene end by 6 bases; junction bases not matched to a gene: 11. The CDR3 region is CSAYQRGGMEDTQYF. CDR3 bases: TGCAGTGCTTACCAGCGGGGGGGCATGGAGGATACGCAGTATTTT.

The chain is built from TRBV20-1 and TRBJ2-1; D is unresolved. Germline V gene sequence: CDR1 DFQATT, CDR2 SNEGSKA (reference sequence). The CDR3 length is 12 residues. V dropped 1 base and J dropped 4 bases, with 5 bases sitting between them. The CDR3 here is CSARAEYNEQFF. For the CDR3, the DNA is TGCAGTGCTAGAGCGGAGTACAATGAGCAGTTCTTC.

The chain uses TRBV4-2 and TRBJ2-1; 9 bases map to TRBD2. Germline V gene lookup returns CDR1 LGHNA and CDR2 YNFKEQ. J was trimmed by 7 bases and V by 1 base; bases with no gene match: 8. The CDR3 totals 16 residues. The DNA of the CDR3 is TGTGCCAGCAGCCAAGCCCCCCTAGCGGGGAGTAATGAGCAGTTCTTC. Its protein is CASSQAPLAGSNEQFF.

V is TRBV28 and J is TRBJ2-3; unclear D gene. Germline CDR1 reads MDHEN; CDR2 reads SYDVKM. V shed 1 base and J shed 1 base, with 12 bases lying between them. The CDR3 totals 16 residues. Here the CDR3 reads CASSLSERDGTDTQYF. The CDR3 DNA sequence: TGTGCCAGCAGTTTATCGGAGCGAGACGGCACAGATACGCAGTATTTT.

The J gene is TRBJ2-5, the V gene TRBV29-1; perhaps TRBD2 as D (5 bases). The CDR3 extends over 13 amino acids. Trimming shortened V by 0 bases and J by 5 bases, and 10 bases separated the two germline ends. CDR1 is SQVTM and CDR2 is ANQGSEA in the germline V gene. Here the CDR3 DNA reads TGCAGCGTTGAAGATCTGGGAGTGGAGACCCAGTACTTC. This codes for CSVEDLGVETQYF. The full variable domain, with the rest looked up from reference TRBV29-1 and TRBJ2-5, is SAVISQKPSRDICQRGTSLTIQCQVDSQVTMMFWYRQQPGQSLTLIATANQGSEATYESGFVIDKFPISRPNLTFSTLTVSNMSPEDSSIYLCSVEDLGVETQYFGPGTRLLVL.

This clonotype was seen once. V gene TRBV7-2 combines with J gene TRBJ2-5; 7 bases are a match to TRBD2. CDR1 SGHTA and CDR2 FQGNSA come from the germline V gene. CDR3 size: 12 residues. J was trimmed by 7 bases and V by 4 bases; bases with no gene match: 3. The CDR3 nucleotides read TGTGCCAGCAGCTCGGGGGGAGGGACCCAGTACTTC. As protein: CASSSGGGTQYF.

The V gene is TRBV12-3 or TRBV12-4, the J gene TRBJ1-2, with D possibly matching TRBD1 (6 bases). V lost 8 bases, J lost 0 bases, and 19 bases lay in between. The CDR3 has 16 amino acids. The CDR3 sequence: CASATGQPQANYGYTF. For the CDR3, the DNA is TGTGCCAGCGCTACAGGACAGCCCCAAGCTAACTATGGCTACACCTTC.

V is TRBV3-1 and J is TRBJ1-1, with D possibly matching TRBD1 (5 bases). V was pared by 4 bases and J by 4 bases, with 13 bases between. The CDR3 covers 14 residues. Per germline, CDR1 LGHDT and CDR2 YNNKEL (reference sequence). CDR3: CASSPVGGSTEAFF. CDR3 sequence (DNA): TGTGCCAGCAGCCCGGTTGGGGGTTCCACTGAAGCTTTCTTT.

The rearrangement uses TRBV12-3 or TRBV12-4 and TRBJ1-2, with TRBD1 as a possible D gene (6 bases). Trimming left V 1 base short and J 6 bases short, with 24 bases between. The CDR3 covers 18 residues. CDR3 amino acids: CASSLVTPWGGVGDGYTF. The CDR3 DNA sequence: TGTGCCAGCAGTTTAGTGACCCCTTGGGGGGGCGTTGGGGATGGCTACACCTTC.

The chain links TRBV28 to TRBJ1-6; no clear D. V was clipped by 5 bases and J by 7 bases, with 18 bases between them. The CDR3 extends over 16 amino acids. Germline CDR1 MDHEN, CDR2 SYDVKM. In nucleotides, the CDR3 is TGTGCCAGCAGTACCCCAGGTTCTTCTATAAATTCACCCCTCCACTTT. Translating gives CASSTPGSSINSPLHF.

The chain uses TRBV30 and TRBJ1-4; a weak D match, TRBD1 (5 bases). Germline values: CDR1 GTSNPN, CDR2 SVGIG (reference sequence). The V and J ends lost 0 bases and 11 bases respectively, with 22 bases between them. The CDR3 length is 16 residues. CDR3 sequence (DNA): TGTGCCTGGAGTGTGATTTCTTGGGGGTCAGGGAGGAAACTGTTTTTT. Protein sequence: CAWSVISWGSGRKLFF. The complete variable domain, with remaining parts taken from reference TRBV30 and TRBJ1-4, reads SQTIHQWPATLVQPVGSPLSLECTVEGTSNPNLYWYRQAAGRGLQLLFYSVGIGQISSEVPQNLSASRPQDRQFILSSKKLLLSDSGFYLCAWSVISWGSGRKLFFGSGTQLSVL.

V and J are TRBV12-3 or TRBV12-4 and TRBJ1-2; 7 nucleotides match TRBD1. The CDR3 runs 15 residues. V lost 5 bases to trimming and J lost 4 bases; unmatched junction nucleotides: 10. The CDR3 DNA follows: TGTGCCAGCAGTCCGTCCCGGGACAGTCTCTATGGCTACACCTTC. Translated: CASSPSRDSLYGYTF.

This chain joins TRBV5-4 and TRBJ2-5, with unresolved D. Trimming stripped 3 bases from V and 5 bases from J, with 14 bases between. The CDR3 length is 14 residues. Germline CDR1 and CDR2: SGHNT and YYREEE (reference sequence). Written as DNA, the CDR3 is TGTGCCAGCAGCTCCCCCAACTCCCCGGAGACCCAGTACTTC. This codes for CASSSPNSPETQYF. Full variable domain (outside the CDR3, taken from reference TRBV5-4 and TRBJ2-5): ETGVTQSPTHLIKTRGQQVTLRCSSQSGHNTVSWYQQALGQGPQFIFQYYREEENGRGNFPPRFSGLQFPNYSSELNVNALELDDSALYLCASSSPNSPETQYFGPGTRLLVL.

This chain joins TRBV20-1 and TRBJ2-7; 9 nucleotides line up with TRBD1. This CDR3 is 13 amino acids long. Germline values: CDR1 DFQATT, CDR2 SNEGSKA (reference sequence). J lost 4 bases, V lost 3 bases, and 4 bases had no gene match. For the CDR3, the DNA is TGCAGTGCTAGTCGGGGACAGGGTTACGAGCAGTACTTC. This translates into CSASRGQGYEQYF.

The chain recombines TRBV7-9 with TRBJ1-2; D gene unclear. This CDR3 is 14 amino acids long. Germline V gene data show CDR1 as SEHNR and CDR2 as FQNEAQ (reference sequence). Trimming removed 3 bases from V and 2 bases from J, with 10 bases in between. CDR3 sequence (DNA): TGTGCCAGCAGCTTGGGTATACAGAACTATGGCTACACCTTC. Encoded protein: CASSLGIQNYGYTF.

The rearrangement links TRBV11-1 to TRBJ2-5, with 7 bases lining up with TRBD1. The CDR3 spans 14 residues. Germline V gene lookup returns CDR1 SGHAT and CDR2 FQDESV (reference sequence). J gave up 7 bases and V 4 bases, and 9 bases lay outside the gene matches. Written as DNA, the CDR3 is TGTGCCAGCAGCTCGACAGGGCCCGACGGGACCCAGTACTTC. Protein: CASSSTGPDGTQYF.

The chain has TRBV20-1 and TRBJ2-5, with D perhaps matching TRBD2 (5 bases). Germline loops: CDR1 DFQATT, CDR2 SNEGSKA (reference sequence). CDR3 length equals 16 residues. V lost 3 bases and J 0 bases, leaving 17 bases between the germline ends. The CDR3 nucleotides are TGCAGTGCTAGCCCACTCACCTTGACTAACCAAGAGACCCAGTACTTC. This codes for CSASPLTLTNQETQYF.

The chain is built from TRBV12-3 or TRBV12-4 and TRBJ2-7; either TRBD1 or TRBD2 may supply D (5 bases each). There are 13 residues in the CDR3. V shed 5 bases and J shed 8 bases, with 16 bases lying between them. In DNA, the CDR3 is TGTGCCAGCAGTAGCTACAGGACTTACAAGCAGTACTTC. It specifies CASSSYRTYKQYF.

The gene calls are TRBV20-1 and TRBJ2-5, with TRBD2 identical over 16 bases. The CDR3 loop spans 15 amino acids. Germline CDR1 and CDR2: DFQATT and SNEGSKA (reference sequence). The trim removed 6 bases at V and 5 bases at J, leaving 6 bases unmatched. The CDR3 sequence is CSAGTSGGARETQYF. The CDR3 region has the DNA TGCAGTGCAGGGACTAGCGGGGGGGCGCGGGAGACCCAGTACTTC.

This sequence joins TRBV2 and TRBJ2-2; no firm D call. Germline CDR1 reads SNHLY; CDR2 reads FYNNEI. V lost 2 bases and J lost 4, with 11 bases in between. This CDR3 has 15 residues. The CDR3 loop reads CASSEQAGRTGELFF. DNA for the CDR3: TGTGCCAGCAGTGAACAGGCAGGTCGCACCGGGGAGCTGTTTTTT.

This chain connects TRBV30 to TRBJ1-1; D remains ambiguous. Trimming shortened V by 0 bases and J by 1 base, and 6 bases separated the two germline ends. Looked up from germline, CDR1 is GTSNPN and CDR2 is SVGIG (reference sequence). This CDR3 is built from 13 residues. This CDR3 is CAWSVLQNTEAFF. The CDR3 DNA follows: TGTGCCTGGAGTGTCCTACAGAACACTGAAGCTTTCTTT.

The V gene is TRBV11-2, the J gene TRBJ2-1, with 9 bases that match TRBD2. CDR1 and CDR2 (germline): SGHAT, FQNNGV. The CDR3 totals 16 residues. V dropped 1 base and J dropped 9; count of bases not matched to a gene: 10. The CDR3 here is CASSLGQASGVLEQFF. CDR3 nucleotides: TGTGCCAGCAGCTTAGGTCAGGCTAGCGGGGTCCTTGAGCAGTTCTTC.

The chain recombines TRBV15 with TRBJ2-5; D not resolved. V lost 0 bases, J lost 5 bases, and 10 bases lay in between. Germline V lookup: CDR1 LNHNV, CDR2 YYDKDF (reference sequence). The CDR3 consists of 14 residues. CDR3 in amino acids: CATSRDRTVETQYF. The CDR3 DNA follows: TGTGCCACCAGCAGAGATAGAACGGTGGAGACCCAGTACTTC.

This clonotype has just one count. The V and J genes are TRBV20-1 and TRBJ1-5; TRBD1 matches 8 bases. V lost 6 bases, J lost 3 bases, and 13 bases stayed unmatched. CDR3 length: 16 amino acids. Per germline, CDR1 DFQATT and CDR2 SNEGSKA (reference sequence). In DNA form, the CDR3 reads TGCAGTGCATCCCTCCATGGACAGGGCCACAATCAGCCCCAGCATTTT. Translated, it gives CSASLHGQGHNQPQHF.

The chain joins TRBV2 to TRBJ2-1; D is possibly TRBD2 (6 bases). Trimming cost V 6 bases and J 10 bases, with 16 bases left between them. Germline V gene data show CDR1 as SNHLY and CDR2 as FYNNEI. CDR3 length: 13 residues. CDR3 region: CASRGGLLGEQFF. DNA for the CDR3: TGTGCCAGCAGGGGGGGACTCCTCGGGGAGCAGTTCTTC.

The rearrangement joins TRBV29-1 to TRBJ2-2, with TRBD1 identical over 9 bases. The CDR3 totals 14 residues. Germline CDR1 reads SQVTM; CDR2 reads ANQGSEA. V shed 7 bases and J 2 bases; nucleotides not matched to a gene: 5. This chain's CDR3 is CSAAGQGNTGELFF. CDR3 sequence (DNA): TGCAGCGCCGCGGGACAGGGAAACACCGGGGAGCTGTTTTTT.

The chain employs TRBV5-4 and TRBJ2-2, with D perhaps being TRBD1 or TRBD2 (6 bases each). This CDR3 region has 15 residues. Trimming pared 2 bases from V and 5 bases from J, leaving 13 bases between. CDR1 and CDR2 (germline): SGHNT, YYREEE (reference sequence). Here the CDR3 reads CASSFGGQSTGELFF. The CDR3 DNA is TGTGCCAGCAGCTTTGGGGGGCAGAGTACCGGGGAGCTGTTTTTT.